This T cell receptor beta chain was retrieved from a study of blood T cell repertoires in COVID-19. The wider study: The United States, Italy and Spain supplied acute and convalescent COVID-19 samples. The analysed material was cDNA or gDNA that came from T cells, B-cell-depleted T cells, or PBMCs.

Per the original data handling: By means of reference gene primer amplification, nucleated cell counts were estimated. The assay was immunoSEQ multiplex PCR, and TCRdb's table has in-frame clones only and misses some. D and trimming were read from the DNA, whereas the V and J calls and clone size are those reported in that table. This sample carries about 120,000 clones, 79% of them seen once, and the ten largest clones take approximately 4.2%. Per the germline V gene, CDR1 is LNHDA and CDR2 is SQIVND (reference sequence). The CDR3 contains 14 residues. The V gene lost 3 bases and the J gene lost 5 bases, with 13 bases spanning the gap.

This sequence joins TRBV19 and TRBJ1-1; the D gene is possibly TRBD1 (5 bases). The sequenced material came from peripheral blood. The clonotype originates from a woman of 80 years or more with acute or convalescent COVID-19. The CDR3: CASSIGGGETEAFF. CDR3 nucleotide sequence: TGTGCCAGTAGTATTGGGGGGGGAGAAACTGAAGCTTTCTTT.